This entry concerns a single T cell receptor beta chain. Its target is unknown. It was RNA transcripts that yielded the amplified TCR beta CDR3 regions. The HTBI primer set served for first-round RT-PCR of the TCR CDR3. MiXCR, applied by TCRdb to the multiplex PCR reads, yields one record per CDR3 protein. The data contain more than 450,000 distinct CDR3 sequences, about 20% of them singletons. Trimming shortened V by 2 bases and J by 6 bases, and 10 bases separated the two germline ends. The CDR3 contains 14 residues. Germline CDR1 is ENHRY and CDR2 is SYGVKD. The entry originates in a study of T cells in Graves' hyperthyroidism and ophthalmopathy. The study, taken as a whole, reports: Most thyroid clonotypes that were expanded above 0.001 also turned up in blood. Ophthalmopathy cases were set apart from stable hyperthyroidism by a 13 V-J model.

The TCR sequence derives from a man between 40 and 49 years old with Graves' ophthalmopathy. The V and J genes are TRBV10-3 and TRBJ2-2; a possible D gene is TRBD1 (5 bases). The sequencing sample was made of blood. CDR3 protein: CAISEQGSAGELFF. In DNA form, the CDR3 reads TGTGCCATCAGTGAGCAGGGATCGGCCGGGGAGCTGTTTTTT.